The 6 T cell receptor beta chains in this list originate from one sample, sequenced in a study of naive and memory T cell subsets. Both TRBC1 and TRBC2 were covered by a beta constant-region primer of two equimolar oligonucleotides. Four rounds of PCR amplified the ligated cDNA using nested alpha and beta constant-region primers plus SP2. TCRdb recomputed calls from the UMI-ligation and nested PCR reads with MiXCR, one row per CDR3 protein. This table holds under 35,000 distinct CDR3 sequences, roughly 18% found once. Source material: effector memory CD4+ T cells from blood. Noted subset: effector memory, CD45RA- CD27-. The origin of the receptors is a human donor in good health.

As regards this clonotype: This may be a read error, as it is one base from a much larger clone. The rearrangement joins TRBV6-5 to TRBJ1-1, with D perhaps matching TRBD1 (6 bases). V lost 7 bases to trimming and J lost 1 base, with 13 bases between them. Per the germline V gene, CDR1 is MNHEY and CDR2 is SVGAGI. The CDR3 length is 14 residues. The CDR3 coding sequence is TGTGCCAGCAATCAACTGACAGGGAACACTGAAGCTTTCTTT. Amino acids: CASNQLTGNTEAFF.

Many counts were recorded for this clonotype. The CDR3 sequence is CASRFSTGFRSYEQYF. CDR3 DNA sequence: TGTGCCAGCAGATTCTCCACAGGGTTTCGATCCTACGAGCAGTACTTC. This chain links TRBV28 with TRBJ2-7; tentative D call: TRBD1 (6 bases). V was clipped by 6 bases and J by 1 base, with 19 bases between them. The CDR3 runs 16 residues. Germline values: CDR1 MDHEN, CDR2 SYDVKM.

By share, this clonotype counts as medium-sized. Written as DNA, the CDR3 is TGTGCCACCAGCAGAGATCAAGGAGCGCGGAACACCGGGGAGCTGTTTTTT. It codes for CATSRDQGARNTGELFF. The rearrangement links TRBV15 to TRBJ2-2, with no clear D. The V gene lost 0 bases and the J gene lost 1 base, with 12 bases spanning the gap. The CDR3 is made up of 17 amino acids. Germline V lookup: CDR1 LNHNV, CDR2 YYDKDF (reference sequence).

This chain joins TRBV20-1 and TRBJ1-5; 7 nucleotides agree with TRBD1. The CDR3 sequence is 14 residues long. The junction had 9 bases not matched to a gene; V was cut back by 6 bases and J by 4 bases. The V gene's germline CDR1 is DFQATT and CDR2 SNEGSKA (reference sequence). The CDR3 DNA reads TGCAGTGCCCTGAAGACAGGGCAAAATCAGCCCCAGCATTTT. It encodes CSALKTGQNQPQHF.

This clonotype has at least ten counts. The rearrangement joins TRBV18 to TRBJ1-5; maybe TRBD1 (5 bases). Germline CDR1 reads KGHSH; CDR2 reads LQKENI. V gave up 3 bases and J gave up 6 bases, with 15 bases separating them. The CDR3 has 15 amino acids. The chain's CDR3 is CASSPKQARGQPQHF. As DNA, the CDR3 is TGTGCCAGCTCACCCAAACAGGCGCGGGGTCAGCCCCAGCATTTT.

This clonotype was observed a few times. This chain uses TRBV7-8 with TRBJ1-5; unclear D gene. Germline loops: CDR1 SGHVS, CDR2 FQNEAQ. V lost 5 bases and J 0 bases, leaving 8 bases between the germline ends. The CDR3 is 14 amino acids. The CDR3 coding sequence is TGTGCCAGCAGCCAACCTTATAGCAATCAGCCCCAGCATTTT. Its protein is CASSQPYSNQPQHF.